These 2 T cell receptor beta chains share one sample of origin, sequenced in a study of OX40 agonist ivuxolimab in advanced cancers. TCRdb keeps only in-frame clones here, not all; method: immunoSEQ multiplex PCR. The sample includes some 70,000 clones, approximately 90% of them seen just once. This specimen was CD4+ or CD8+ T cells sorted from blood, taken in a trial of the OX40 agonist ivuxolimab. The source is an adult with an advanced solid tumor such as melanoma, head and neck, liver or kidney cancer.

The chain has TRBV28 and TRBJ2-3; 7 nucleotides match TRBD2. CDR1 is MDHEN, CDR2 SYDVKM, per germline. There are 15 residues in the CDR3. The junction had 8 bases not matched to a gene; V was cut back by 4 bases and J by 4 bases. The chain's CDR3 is CASSSPGLRADTQYF. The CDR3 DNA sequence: TGTGCCAGCAGTTCGCCGGGACTACGGGCAGATACGCAGTATTTT.

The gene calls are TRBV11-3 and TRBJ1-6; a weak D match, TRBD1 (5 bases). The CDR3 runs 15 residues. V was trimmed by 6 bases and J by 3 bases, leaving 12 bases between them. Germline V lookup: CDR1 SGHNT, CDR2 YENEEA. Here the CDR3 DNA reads TGTGCCAGCAGTCGTACAGGAGACTATAATTCACCCCTCCACTTT. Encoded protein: CASSRTGDYNSPLHF.